This T cell receptor (beta chain) stems from a study of T cell responses to AZD1222 COVID-19 vaccine listed by TCRdb under 2021. At the level of the whole study: AZD1222 recipients with second doses at about 4 weeks or about 12 weeks were pooled, because spike-specific TCR depth and breadth did not differ between schedules. A total of 233 trial participants underwent TCR sequencing, of whom roughly 210 received two doses of AZD1222 and some 25 received two doses of the MenACWY control vaccine. Trial participants were enrolled by age into subgroups of 18-55, 56-69 and 70-plus years, and around 150, 28 and 57 TCR-sequenced participants, respectively, were included in these subgroups. What the authors observed across the whole study: Conclusions about previously exposed vaccinees were limited because only six or seven AZD1222 recipients were SARS-CoV-2 seropositive at baseline. Participants were mostly white British and included more females than males, and it was suggested by the authors that clonal diversity may have been underestimated. The 56-69-year group was small, and its depth increase did not reach significance, likely because of low power. Spike-specific TCR breadth and depth rose significantly after two AZD1222 doses compared with day 0 and with MenACWY recipients. Reportedly, almost half of the unique spike-specific TCRs recognized epitopes lying outside the regions that are mutated in the B.1.351 and B.1.1.7 variants. Because no day 14 peak-response samples were available, the repertoires could be characterized only after the peak T cell response. The vaccine-associated CD4 TCRs covered the entire spike protein, and the dominant responses fell in regions 160-218 and 743-854.

The CDR3 regions of human TCRbeta chains were analyzed by immunosequencing. As for how the authors treated the data: Repertoire TCRs were matched against a reference library of SARS-CoV-2-specific TCRs generated with the MIRA antigen-specificity platform. Breadth was defined as the fraction of unique TCRs that were SARS-CoV-2-associated, and depth was defined as the fraction of total T cells that were SARS-CoV-2-associated. Using the MIRA data, every spike-specific TCR was mapped to the spike region that the TCR reacted to and assigned to either a CD4 or a CD8 class. Log10-transformed breadth and depth values were compared by one-way ANOVA with Sidak's multiple comparisons tests. The table comes from immuneACCESS by way of TCRdb, which keeps in-frame sequences with V and J called. Part of the clones is missing from these tables; in studies checked, under half for an unresolved V gene and the rest for unknown reasons. V and J calls and clone size are those listed in that table; D and trimming were worked out from the DNA. This sample gives 150,000 to 200,000 clones in total; 94% of them show up just once. The ten largest clones add up to approximately 0.64% of the sample.

Comments on this clone: Its specific antigen is unknown. Base qualities are not recorded, but no much larger clone differs from it by a single base. Additional DNA sequences in this sample encode the identical CDR3.

The time point label here, explained by the study, means: baseline before first vaccination. Vaccinee samples were obtained from the UK trials COV001 and COV002, which included a single-blind randomized controlled phase 2/3 trial of AZD1222 (ChAdOx1 nCoV-19) in healthy adults. For TCRbeta chain sequencing, PBMC samples from trial participants were taken at day 0 and at day 28 after the second dose. V lost 6 bases and J lost 2 bases; the stretch between them is 7 bases long. The CDR3 measures 12 amino acids from cysteine to phenylalanine. Left in the record is the CDR3 DNA by itself, 36 bases read in frame from the first base. The germline V gene specifies SNHLY as CDR1 and FYNNEI as CDR2.

Recombination linked TRBV2 to TRBJ1-2, with the D gene uncertain. This receptor was obtained from an adult in good health. The sample in question was peripheral blood, obtained on day 0 of AZD1222 vaccination. CDR3 loop: CASSAENYGYTF. The DNA is as follows: TGTGCCAGCAGCGCAGAAAACTATGGCTACACCTTC.